The 13 T cell receptor beta chains presented below share a single source sample, sequenced in a study of PD-1 blockade in mismatch repair-deficient tumors listed by TCRdb under 2017. Libraries were built with the immunoSEQ multiplex PCR assay. TCRdb took this table from immuneACCESS and kept in-frame rearrangements with V and J called. Such tables lack part of the clones; where checked against another copy, unresolved V genes explain under half of the gap, and the rest is unexplained. In this sample the table shows 50,000 or so clones, 81% of which occur a single time. The ten most abundant clones make up 7% to 8.5% of the sample. Sequencing used peripheral blood, obtained roughly 20 weeks after starting pembrolizumab. The receptors were sampled from an adult with mismatch repair-deficient cancer.

This clone was observed a single time. This rearrangement joins TRBV9 to TRBJ2-5; 9 nucleotides match TRBD2. The germline V gene has CDR1 SGDLS and CDR2 YYNGEE. The V gene end was trimmed by 4 bases and the J gene end by 1 base; junction bases not matched to a gene: 2. CDR3 size: 14 residues. The CDR3, as DNA: TGTGCCAGCAGCCCGACTAGCGGCCAAGAGACCCAGTACTTC. Its protein product is CASSPTSGQETQYF. Full variable domain (remainder filled in from reference TRBV9 and TRBJ2-5): DSGVTQTPKHLITATGQRVTLRCSPRSGDLSVYWYQQSLDQGLQFLIQYYNGEERAKGNILERFSAQQFPDLHSELNLSSLELGDSALYFCASSPTSGQETQYFGPGTRLLVL.

The chain uses TRBV7-8 and TRBJ2-7; 10 bases fit TRBD1. The ends lost 4 bases at V and 0 bases at J; junction bases unmatched: 3. The germline V gene encodes CDR1 SGHVS and CDR2 FQNEAQ. CDR3 length: 15 residues. CDR3 protein: CASSSWTGGSYEQYF. CDR3 sequence (DNA): TGTGCCAGCAGCTCTTGGACAGGGGGCTCCTACGAGCAGTACTTC.

V gene TRBV10-3 combines with J gene TRBJ2-3; 7 bases map to TRBD1. V lost 6 bases to trimming and J lost 0 bases; unmatched junction nucleotides: 15. The germline V gene has CDR1 ENHRY and CDR2 SYGVKD. The CDR3 is 18 amino acids. CDR3 residues: CAISITVGQDTSTDTQYF. The CDR3 DNA sequence: TGTGCCATCAGCATAACAGTAGGACAGGATACTAGCACAGATACGCAGTATTTT.

The chain recombines TRBV7-2 with TRBJ2-2; the D is unclear. This CDR3 spans 14 amino acids. CDR1 is SGHTA and CDR2 is FQGNSA in the germline V gene. Trimming cost V 4 bases and J 0 bases, with 6 bases left between them. CDR3 DNA sequence: TGTGCCAGCAGCTCAAACCCGAACACCGGGGAGCTGTTTTTT. It translates to CASSSNPNTGELFF.

The chain joins TRBV5-6 to TRBJ2-1, with 8 bases lining up with TRBD2. The CDR3 covers 16 residues. V was pared by 4 bases and J by 6 bases, with 12 bases of the junction left unmatched. Germline V CDR1 and CDR2: SGHDT, YYEEEE. The CDR3 nucleotides read TGTGCCAGCAGCGCGGGTAGCGGGAAGGGACTCAATGAGCAGTTCTTC. It yields the protein CASSAGSGKGLNEQFF.

V gene TRBV7-2 combines with J gene TRBJ2-1; TRBD2 agrees at 7 bases. The V segment lost 5 bases and the J segment 7 bases; nucleotides outside the gene matches: 14. This CDR3 comprises 16 residues. Germline-derived CDR1 and CDR2 are SGHTA and FQGNSA. The CDR3, as DNA: TGTGCCAGCAGCGACAAACGGGACTATAGCTTGAATGAGCAGTTCTTC. It yields the protein CASSDKRDYSLNEQFF.

Note on this clone: This sample also contains other DNA sequences that code for the same CDR3. V is TRBV18 and J is TRBJ2-7, with 7 bases fitting TRBD1. The CDR3 length is 14 residues. Germline V gives CDR1 KGHSH, CDR2 LQKENI. Trimming removed 2 bases from V and 2 bases from J; junction bases left unmatched: 3. CDR3: CASSPGQGAYEQYF. CDR3 nucleotide sequence: TGTGCCAGCTCACCAGGGCAGGGGGCCTACGAGCAGTACTTC.

This rearrangement joins TRBV19 to TRBJ2-3, with 7 bases identical to TRBD1. CDR1 is LNHDA and CDR2 is SQIVND in the germline V gene (reference sequence). CDR3 length equals 15 residues. V shed 7 bases, J shed 2 bases, and the junction held 9 bases outside the gene matches. The CDR3 region is CASTLKGQITDTQYF. The CDR3 DNA reads TGTGCCAGTACCCTCAAGGGACAGATCACAGATACGCAGTATTTT.

This chain links TRBV11-2 with TRBJ2-5; D is undetermined. V shed 5 bases and J shed 6 bases, with 13 bases lying between them. Germline values: CDR1 SGHAT, CDR2 FQNNGV. The CDR3 extends over 13 amino acids. The CDR3 nucleotides are TGTGCCAGCAGCCACGGGCCTCTGAAGACCCAGTACTTC. Translating it yields CASSHGPLKTQYF.

The CDR3 spells CAISESTKETQYF. The CDR3 bases are TGTGCCATCAGTGAGAGTACGAAAGAGACCCAGTACTTC. The V call is TRBV10-3, the J call TRBJ2-5; D not certain. Germline CDR1 ENHRY, CDR2 SYGVKD. V was pared by 2 bases and J by 3 bases, with 7 bases between. The CDR3 is 13 residues long.

The chain carries TRBV5-4 and TRBJ1-5; D is possibly TRBD1 (5 bases). Germline CDR1 SGHNT, CDR2 YYREEE (reference sequence). The V end was cut by 2 bases, the J end by 5 bases, with 14 bases between. The CDR3 length is 15 residues. CDR3 coding DNA: TGTGCCAGCAGCTTTGGAGGCAGGGTCGATCAGCCCCAGCATTTT. Translated: CASSFGGRVDQPQHF.

This clone was detected once. The rearrangement joins TRBV7-3 to TRBJ1-1; no reliable D call. V was shortened by 1 base and J by 1 base, with 13 bases between the two germline ends. This CDR3 has 16 residues. Per germline, CDR1 SGHTA and CDR2 FQGTGA. The DNA of the CDR3 is TGTGCCAGCAGCTTAAAGGCTTACGGGTGGAACACTGAAGCTTTCTTT. It translates to CASSLKAYGWNTEAFF.

A few counts support this clone. The chain carries TRBV5-1 and TRBJ2-5; D uncertain. Per the germline V gene, CDR1 is SGHRS and CDR2 is YFSETQ. There are 15 residues in the CDR3. V was trimmed by 4 bases and J by 5 bases, leaving 18 bases between them. The CDR3 spells CASSKDVLGWETQYF. In nucleotides, the CDR3 is TGCGCCAGCAGCAAGGACGTATTGGGTTGGGAGACCCAGTACTTC.